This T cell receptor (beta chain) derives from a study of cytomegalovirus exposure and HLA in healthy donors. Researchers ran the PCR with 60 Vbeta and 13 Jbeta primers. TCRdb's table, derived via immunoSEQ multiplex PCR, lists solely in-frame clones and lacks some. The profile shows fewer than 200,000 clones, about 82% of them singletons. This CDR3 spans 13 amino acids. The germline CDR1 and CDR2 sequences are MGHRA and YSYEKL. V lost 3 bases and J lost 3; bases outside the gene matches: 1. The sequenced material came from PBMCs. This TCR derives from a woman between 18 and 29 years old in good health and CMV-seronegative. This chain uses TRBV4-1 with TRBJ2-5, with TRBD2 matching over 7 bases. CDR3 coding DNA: TGCGCCAGCAGCCATGGACTAGAAGAGACCCAGTACTTC. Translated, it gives CASSHGLEETQYF.